The 6 T cell receptor beta chains below were found in one sample sequenced in a study of blood T cell repertoires in COVID-19. Only in-frame clones appear in the TCRdb table, and some are missing; sequencing was by immunoSEQ multiplex PCR. The profile covers about 200,000 clones, with over 70% appearing a single time and 5.5% taken by the ten largest. Material for sequencing was peripheral blood. The source is a woman in her seventies with acute or convalescent COVID-19.

The rearrangement links TRBV2 to TRBJ1-5, with unresolved D. This CDR3 spans 14 amino acids. CDR1 is SNHLY and CDR2 is FYNNEI in the germline V gene. Trimming left V 3 bases short and J 2 bases short, with 8 bases between. DNA of the CDR3: TGTGCCAGCAGTGAGGGCGTCGGCAATCAGCCCCAGCATTTT. Its protein product is CASSEGVGNQPQHF.

The gene calls are TRBV28 and TRBJ1-2; D is unresolved. The CDR3 covers 14 residues. Germline V gene sequence: CDR1 MDHEN, CDR2 SYDVKM. V was cut by 7 bases and J by 2 bases, with 14 bases left in between. The CDR3 here is CASKVGSGNYGYTF. The CDR3 DNA reads TGTGCCAGCAAGGTGGGGAGTGGGAACTATGGCTACACCTTC.

The V call is TRBV2, the J call TRBJ2-7; the D is unclear. Germline CDR1 SNHLY, CDR2 FYNNEI. The CDR3 is 13 residues long. V was cut by 5 bases and J by 4 bases, with 12 bases left in between. The CDR3 protein is CASSYSTRYEQYF. The CDR3 nucleotides read TGTGCCAGCAGTTATAGCACAAGATACGAGCAGTACTTC.

The V call is TRBV7-9, the J call TRBJ2-7; D possibly corresponds to TRBD2 (6 bases). Looked up from germline, CDR1 is SEHNR and CDR2 is FQNEAQ (reference sequence). The CDR3 loop spans 15 amino acids. Between the trimmed V and J ends, which lost 2 bases and 4 bases, there was a span of 15 bases. The CDR3 here is CASSLSSREFYEQYF. The CDR3, as DNA: TGTGCCAGCAGCTTATCTTCACGGGAGTTTTACGAGCAGTACTTC.

The rearrangement uses TRBV24-1 and TRBJ2-7, with unresolved D. The CDR3 covers 13 residues. Germline CDR1 KGHDR, CDR2 SFDVKD. V dropped 1 base and J dropped 4 bases, with 7 bases sitting between them. The CDR3 protein is CATSDFRSYEQYF. The CDR3 nucleotides are TGTGCCACCAGTGATTTTCGGTCTTACGAGCAGTACTTC.

The chain couples TRBV19 to TRBJ2-7, with TRBD2 identical over 7 bases. The V segment lost 1 base and the J segment 3 bases; nucleotides outside the gene matches: 3. The CDR3 is 14 residues long. Per germline, CDR1 LNHDA and CDR2 SQIVND (reference sequence). CDR3 residues: CASSIAGGVYEQYF. The CDR3 bases are TGTGCCAGTAGTATAGCGGGAGGCGTCTACGAGCAGTACTTC. Supplemented by reference TRBV19 and TRBJ2-7, the full variable domain reads DGGITQSPKYLFRKEGQNVTLSCEQNLNHDAMYWYRQDPGQGLRLIYYSQIVNDFQKGDIAEGYSVSREKKESFPLTVTSAQKNPTAFYLCASSIAGGVYEQYFGPGTRLTVT.